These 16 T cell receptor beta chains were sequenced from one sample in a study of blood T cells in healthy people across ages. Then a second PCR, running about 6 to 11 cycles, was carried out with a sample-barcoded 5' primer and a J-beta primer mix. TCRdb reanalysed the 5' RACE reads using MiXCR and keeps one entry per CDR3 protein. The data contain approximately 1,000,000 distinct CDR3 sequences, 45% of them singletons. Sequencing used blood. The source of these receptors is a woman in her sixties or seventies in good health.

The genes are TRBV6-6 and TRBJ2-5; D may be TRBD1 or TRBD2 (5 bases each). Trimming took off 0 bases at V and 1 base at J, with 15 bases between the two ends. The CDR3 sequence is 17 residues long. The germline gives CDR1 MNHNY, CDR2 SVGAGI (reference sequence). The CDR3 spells CASSYSGRRQGQETQYF. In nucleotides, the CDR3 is TGTGCCAGCAGTTACTCTGGTAGGAGGCAGGGCCAAGAGACCCAGTACTTC.

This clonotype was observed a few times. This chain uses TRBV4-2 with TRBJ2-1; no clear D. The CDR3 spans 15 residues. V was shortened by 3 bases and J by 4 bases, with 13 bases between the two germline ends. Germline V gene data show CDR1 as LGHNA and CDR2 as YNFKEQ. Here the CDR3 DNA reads TGTGCCAGCAGCCAGGGCGGAACCGTATACAATGAGCAGTTCTTC. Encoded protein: CASSQGGTVYNEQFF.

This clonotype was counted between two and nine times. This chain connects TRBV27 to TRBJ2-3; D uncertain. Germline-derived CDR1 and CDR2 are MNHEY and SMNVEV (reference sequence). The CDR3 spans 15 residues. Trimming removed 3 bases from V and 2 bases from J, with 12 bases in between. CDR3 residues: CASSFVKGPTDTQYF. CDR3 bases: TGTGCCAGCAGTTTCGTCAAAGGCCCCACAGATACGCAGTATTTT.

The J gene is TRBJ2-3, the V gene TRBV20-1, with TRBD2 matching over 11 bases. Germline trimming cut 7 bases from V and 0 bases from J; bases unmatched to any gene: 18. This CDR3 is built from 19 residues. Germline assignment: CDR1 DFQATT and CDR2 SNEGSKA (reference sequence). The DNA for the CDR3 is TGCAGTGTAATTGGGCCTAGCGGGAGGACCGTTCCTAGCACAGATACGCAGTATTTT. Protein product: CSVIGPSGRTVPSTDTQYF.

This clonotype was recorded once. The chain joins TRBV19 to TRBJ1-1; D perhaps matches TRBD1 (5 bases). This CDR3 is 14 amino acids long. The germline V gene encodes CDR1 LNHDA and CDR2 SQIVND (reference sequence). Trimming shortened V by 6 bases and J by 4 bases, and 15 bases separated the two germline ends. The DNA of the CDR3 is TGTGCCAGTAGGATGGAGGGGATCGGCACTGAAGCTTTCTTT. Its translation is CASRMEGIGTEAFF.

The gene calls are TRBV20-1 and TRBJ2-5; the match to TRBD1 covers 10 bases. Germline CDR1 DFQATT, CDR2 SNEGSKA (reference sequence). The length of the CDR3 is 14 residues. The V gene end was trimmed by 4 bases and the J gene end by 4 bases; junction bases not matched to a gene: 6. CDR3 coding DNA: TGCAGTGCTAACCTAGGACAGGGGGGAGAGACCCAGTACTTC. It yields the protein CSANLGQGGETQYF.

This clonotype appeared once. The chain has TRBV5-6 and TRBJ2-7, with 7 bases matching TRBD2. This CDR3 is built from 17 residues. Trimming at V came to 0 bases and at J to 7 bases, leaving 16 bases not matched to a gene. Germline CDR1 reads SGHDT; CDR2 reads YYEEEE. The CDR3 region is CASSLGETRLAKREQYF. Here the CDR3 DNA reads TGTGCCAGCAGCTTGGGGGAGACAAGACTAGCCAAAAGGGAGCAGTACTTC.

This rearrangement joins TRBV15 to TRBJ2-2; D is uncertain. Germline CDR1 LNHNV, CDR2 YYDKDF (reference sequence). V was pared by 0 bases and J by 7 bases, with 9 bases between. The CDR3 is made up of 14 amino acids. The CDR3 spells CATSRDRIHGELFF. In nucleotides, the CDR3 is TGTGCCACCAGCAGAGATAGAATCCACGGGGAGCTGTTTTTT.

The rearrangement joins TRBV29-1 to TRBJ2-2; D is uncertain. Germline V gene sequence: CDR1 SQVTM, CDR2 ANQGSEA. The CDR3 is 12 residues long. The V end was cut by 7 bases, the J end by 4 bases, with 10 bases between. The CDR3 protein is CSAGRSTGELFF. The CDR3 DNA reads TGCAGCGCTGGGCGCAGCACCGGGGAGCTGTTTTTT.

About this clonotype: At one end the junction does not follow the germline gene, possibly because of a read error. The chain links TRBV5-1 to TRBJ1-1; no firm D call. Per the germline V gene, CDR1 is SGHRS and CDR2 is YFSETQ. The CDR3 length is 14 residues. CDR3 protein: CAGSFRDPNTEAFF. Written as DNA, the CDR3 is TGCGCCGGCAGCTTTCGGGATCCGAACACTGAAGCTTTCTTT.

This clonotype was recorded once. CDR3 protein: CASSEGSAKHF. The CDR3 DNA follows: TGTGCCAGCAGTGAAGGTAGCGCGAAGCATTTT. The rearrangement links TRBV25-1 to TRBJ1-5; D ambiguous. Germline values: CDR1 MGHDK, CDR2 SYGVNS. This CDR3 is 11 amino acids long. V shed 2 bases and J shed 14 bases, with 10 bases lying between them.

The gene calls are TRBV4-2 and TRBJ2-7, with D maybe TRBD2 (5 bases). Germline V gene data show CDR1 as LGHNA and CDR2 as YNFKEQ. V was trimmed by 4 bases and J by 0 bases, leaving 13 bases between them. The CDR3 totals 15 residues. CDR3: CASSRERASSYEQYF. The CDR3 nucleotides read TGTGCCAGCAGCCGGGAGAGGGCAAGCTCCTACGAGCAGTACTTC.

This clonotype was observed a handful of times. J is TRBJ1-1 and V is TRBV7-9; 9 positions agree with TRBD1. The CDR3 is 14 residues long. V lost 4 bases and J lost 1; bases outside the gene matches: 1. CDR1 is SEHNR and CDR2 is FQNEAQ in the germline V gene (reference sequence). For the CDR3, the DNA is TGTGCCAGCAGCTGGGACAGGGCGAACACTGAAGCTTTCTTT. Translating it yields CASSWDRANTEAFF.

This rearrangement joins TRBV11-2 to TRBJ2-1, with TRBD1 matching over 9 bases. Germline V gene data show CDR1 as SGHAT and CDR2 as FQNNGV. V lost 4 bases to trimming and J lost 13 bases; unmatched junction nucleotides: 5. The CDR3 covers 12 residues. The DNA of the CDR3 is TGTGCCAGCAGCTCACAGGGGGCCCCACAGTTCTTC. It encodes CASSSQGAPQFF.

CDR3 coding DNA: TGTGCCAGCAGCACCACTAGCGGGAGGGCCGATGAGCAGTTCTTC. Protein: CASSTTSGRADEQFF. The rearrangement uses TRBV7-8 and TRBJ2-1; the match to TRBD2 covers 13 bases. This CDR3 has 15 residues. After removal of 5 bases from V and 8 bases from J, the junction contained 6 bases not matched to a gene. Germline V lookup: CDR1 SGHVS, CDR2 FQNEAQ.

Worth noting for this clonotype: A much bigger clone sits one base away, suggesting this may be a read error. The CDR3 loop reads CASSYSGLGSPPHF. The CDR3 region has the DNA TGTGCCAGCAGTTACTCGGGTCTCGGTTCACCCCCCCACTTT. The chain carries TRBV6-5 and TRBJ1-6; D is ambiguous. The CDR3 is made up of 14 amino acids. Germline values: CDR1 MNHEY, CDR2 SVGAGI.